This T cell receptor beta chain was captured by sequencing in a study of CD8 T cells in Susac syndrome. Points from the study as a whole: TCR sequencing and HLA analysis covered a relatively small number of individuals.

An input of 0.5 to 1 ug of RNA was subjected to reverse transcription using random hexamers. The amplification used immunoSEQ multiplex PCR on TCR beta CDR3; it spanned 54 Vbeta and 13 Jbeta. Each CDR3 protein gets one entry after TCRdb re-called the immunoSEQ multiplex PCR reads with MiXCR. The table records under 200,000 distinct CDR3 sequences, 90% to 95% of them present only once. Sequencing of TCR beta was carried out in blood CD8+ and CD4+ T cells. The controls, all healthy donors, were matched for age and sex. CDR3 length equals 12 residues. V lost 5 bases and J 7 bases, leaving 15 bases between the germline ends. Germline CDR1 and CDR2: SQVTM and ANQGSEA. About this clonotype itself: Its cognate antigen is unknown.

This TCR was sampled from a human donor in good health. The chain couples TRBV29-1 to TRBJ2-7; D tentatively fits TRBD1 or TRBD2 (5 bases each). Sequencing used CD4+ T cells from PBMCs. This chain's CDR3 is CSVHGARQEQYF. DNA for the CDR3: TGCAGCGTTCACGGGGCTCGACAGGAGCAGTACTTC.